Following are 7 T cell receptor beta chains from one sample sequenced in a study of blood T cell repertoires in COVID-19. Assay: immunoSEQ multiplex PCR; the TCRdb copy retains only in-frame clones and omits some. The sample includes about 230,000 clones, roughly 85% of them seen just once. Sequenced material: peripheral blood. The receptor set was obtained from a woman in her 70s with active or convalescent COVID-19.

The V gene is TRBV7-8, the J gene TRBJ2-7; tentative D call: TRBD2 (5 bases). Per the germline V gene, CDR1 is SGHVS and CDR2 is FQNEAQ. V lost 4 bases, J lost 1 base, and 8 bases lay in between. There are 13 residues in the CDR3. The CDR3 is CASSSRLSYEQYF. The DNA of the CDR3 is TGTGCCAGCAGCTCCCGACTATCCTACGAGCAGTACTTC.

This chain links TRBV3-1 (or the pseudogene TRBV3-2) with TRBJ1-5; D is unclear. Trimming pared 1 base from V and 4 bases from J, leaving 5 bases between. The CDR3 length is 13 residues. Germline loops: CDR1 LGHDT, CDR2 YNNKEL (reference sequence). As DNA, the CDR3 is TGTGCCAGCAGCCAAGCCGAGAATCAGCCCCAGCATTTT. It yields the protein CASSQAENQPQHF.

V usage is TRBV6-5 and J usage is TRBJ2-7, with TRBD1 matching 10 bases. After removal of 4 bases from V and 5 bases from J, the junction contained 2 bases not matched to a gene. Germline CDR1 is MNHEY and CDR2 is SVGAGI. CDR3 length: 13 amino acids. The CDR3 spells CASSWDRGNEQYF. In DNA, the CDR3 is TGTGCCAGCAGTTGGGACAGGGGCAACGAGCAGTACTTC.

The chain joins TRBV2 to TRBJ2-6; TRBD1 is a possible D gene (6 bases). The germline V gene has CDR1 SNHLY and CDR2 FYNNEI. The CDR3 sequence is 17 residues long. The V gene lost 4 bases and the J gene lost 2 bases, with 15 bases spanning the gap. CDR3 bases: TGTGCCAGCAGTGGGCCTCCAGGGGTGACTGGGGCCAACGTCCTGACTTTC. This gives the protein CASSGPPGVTGANVLTF.

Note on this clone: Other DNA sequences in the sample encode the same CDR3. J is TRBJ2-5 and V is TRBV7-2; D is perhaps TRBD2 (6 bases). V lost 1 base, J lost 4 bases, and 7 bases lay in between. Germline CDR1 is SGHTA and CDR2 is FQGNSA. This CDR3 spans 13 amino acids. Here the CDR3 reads CASSLVGGETQYF. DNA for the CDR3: TGTGCCAGCAGCTTAGTGGGGGGAGAGACCCAGTACTTC.

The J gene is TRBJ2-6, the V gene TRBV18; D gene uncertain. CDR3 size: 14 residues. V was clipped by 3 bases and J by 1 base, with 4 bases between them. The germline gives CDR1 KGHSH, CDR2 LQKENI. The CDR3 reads CASSPQSGANVLTF. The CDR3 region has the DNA TGTGCCAGCTCACCCCAATCTGGGGCCAACGTCCTGACTTTC.

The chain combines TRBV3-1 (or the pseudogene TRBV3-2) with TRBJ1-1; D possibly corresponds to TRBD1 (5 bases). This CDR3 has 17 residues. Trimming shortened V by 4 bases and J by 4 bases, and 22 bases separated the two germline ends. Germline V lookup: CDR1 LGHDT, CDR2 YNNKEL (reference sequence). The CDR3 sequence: CASSLNHIGAGGTEAFF. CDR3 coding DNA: TGTGCCAGCAGCCTAAACCATATCGGTGCCGGGGGCACTGAAGCTTTCTTT.